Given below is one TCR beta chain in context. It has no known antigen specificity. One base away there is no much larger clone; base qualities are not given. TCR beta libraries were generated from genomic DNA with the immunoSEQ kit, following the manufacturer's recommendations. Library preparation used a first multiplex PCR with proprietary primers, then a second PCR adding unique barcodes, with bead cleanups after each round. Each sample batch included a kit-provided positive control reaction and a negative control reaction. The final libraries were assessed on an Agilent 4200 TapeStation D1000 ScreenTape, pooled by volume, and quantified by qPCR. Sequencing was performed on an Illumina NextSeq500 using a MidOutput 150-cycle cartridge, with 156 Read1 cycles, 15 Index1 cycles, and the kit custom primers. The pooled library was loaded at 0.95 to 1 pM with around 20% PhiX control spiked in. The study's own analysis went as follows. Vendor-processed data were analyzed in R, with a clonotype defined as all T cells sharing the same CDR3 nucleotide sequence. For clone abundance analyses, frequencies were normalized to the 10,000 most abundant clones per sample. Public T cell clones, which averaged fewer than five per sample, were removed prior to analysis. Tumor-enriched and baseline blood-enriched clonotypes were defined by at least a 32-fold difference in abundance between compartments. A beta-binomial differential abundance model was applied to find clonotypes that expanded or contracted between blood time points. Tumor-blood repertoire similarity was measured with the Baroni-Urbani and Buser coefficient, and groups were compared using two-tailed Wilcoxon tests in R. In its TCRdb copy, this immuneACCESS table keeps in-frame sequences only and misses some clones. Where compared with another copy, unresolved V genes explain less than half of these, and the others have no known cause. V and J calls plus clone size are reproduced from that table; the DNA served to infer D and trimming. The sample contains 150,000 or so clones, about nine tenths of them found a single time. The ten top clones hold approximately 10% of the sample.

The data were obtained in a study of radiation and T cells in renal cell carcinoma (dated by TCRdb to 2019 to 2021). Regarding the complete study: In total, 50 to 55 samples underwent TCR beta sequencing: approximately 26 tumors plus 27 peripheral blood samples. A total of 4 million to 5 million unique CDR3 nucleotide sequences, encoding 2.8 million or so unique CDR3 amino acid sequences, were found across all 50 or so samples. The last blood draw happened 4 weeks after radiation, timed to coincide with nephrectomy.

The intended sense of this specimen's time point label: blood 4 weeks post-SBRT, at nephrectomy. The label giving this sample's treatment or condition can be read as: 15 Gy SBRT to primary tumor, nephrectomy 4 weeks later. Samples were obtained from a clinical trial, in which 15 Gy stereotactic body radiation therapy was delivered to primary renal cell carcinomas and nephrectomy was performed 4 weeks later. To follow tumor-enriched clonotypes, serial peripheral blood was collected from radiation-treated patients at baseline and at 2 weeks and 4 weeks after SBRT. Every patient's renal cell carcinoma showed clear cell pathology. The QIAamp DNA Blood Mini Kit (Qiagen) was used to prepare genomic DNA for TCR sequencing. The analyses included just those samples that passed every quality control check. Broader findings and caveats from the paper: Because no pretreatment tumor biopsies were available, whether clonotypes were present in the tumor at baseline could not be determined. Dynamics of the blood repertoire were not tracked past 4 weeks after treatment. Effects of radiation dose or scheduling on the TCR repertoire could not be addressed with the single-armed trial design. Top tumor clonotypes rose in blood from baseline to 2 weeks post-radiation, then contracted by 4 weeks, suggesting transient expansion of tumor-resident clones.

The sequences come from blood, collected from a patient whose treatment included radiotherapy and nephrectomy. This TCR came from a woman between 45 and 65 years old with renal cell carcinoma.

In nucleotides, the sequence is TGTGCCAGCAGACCTAGGACGGGTTCCTACGAGCAGTACTTC. The resulting protein is CASRPRTGSYEQYF. The rearrangement combines TRBV11-1 with TRBJ2-7; the D gene is not confidently resolved. The CDR3 measures 14 amino acids from cysteine to phenylalanine. Only the CDR3 DNA is retained, 42 bases long and in frame from the first base. Based on the germline V gene (reference sequence), the CDR1 and CDR2 sequences are SGHAT and FQDESV. The trim is 6 bases for V and 1 base for J, with a gap of 13 bases between the germline ends.